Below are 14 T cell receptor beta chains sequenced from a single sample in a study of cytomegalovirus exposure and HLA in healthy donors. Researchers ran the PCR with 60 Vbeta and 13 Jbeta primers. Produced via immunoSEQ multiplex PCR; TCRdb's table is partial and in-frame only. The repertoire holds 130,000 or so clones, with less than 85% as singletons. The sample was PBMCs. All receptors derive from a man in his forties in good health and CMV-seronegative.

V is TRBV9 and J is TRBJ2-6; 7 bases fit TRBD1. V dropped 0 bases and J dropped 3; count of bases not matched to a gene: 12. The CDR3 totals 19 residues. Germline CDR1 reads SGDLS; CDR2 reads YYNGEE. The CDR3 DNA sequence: TGTGCCAGCAGCGTAGAGAAGGGGGCCAAAGGGAGTGGGGCCAACGTCCTGACTTTC. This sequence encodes CASSVEKGAKGSGANVLTF.

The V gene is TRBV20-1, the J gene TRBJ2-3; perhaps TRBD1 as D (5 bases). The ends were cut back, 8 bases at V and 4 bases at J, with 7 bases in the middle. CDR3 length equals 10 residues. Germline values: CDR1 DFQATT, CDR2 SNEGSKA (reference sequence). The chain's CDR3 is CSSGSDTQYF. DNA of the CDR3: TGCAGTTCAGGGTCAGATACGCAGTATTTT.

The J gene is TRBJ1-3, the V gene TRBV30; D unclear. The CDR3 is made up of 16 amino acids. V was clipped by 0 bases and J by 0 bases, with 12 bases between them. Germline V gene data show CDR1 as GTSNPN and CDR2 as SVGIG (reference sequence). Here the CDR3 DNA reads TGTGCCTGGAGTGTACGAGGGCGGGTCTCTGGAAACACCATATATTTT. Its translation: CAWSVRGRVSGNTIYF. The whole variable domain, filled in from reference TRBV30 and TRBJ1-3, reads SQTIHQWPATLVQPVGSPLSLECTVEGTSNPNLYWYRQAAGRGLQLLFYSVGIGQISSEVPQNLSASRPQDRQFILSSKKLLLSDSGFYLCAWSVRGRVSGNTIYFGEGSWLTVV.

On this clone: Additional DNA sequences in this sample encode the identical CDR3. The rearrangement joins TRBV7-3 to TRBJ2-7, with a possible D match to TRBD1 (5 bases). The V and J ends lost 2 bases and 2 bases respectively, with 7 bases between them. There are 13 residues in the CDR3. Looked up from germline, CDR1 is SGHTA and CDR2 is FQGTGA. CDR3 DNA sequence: TGTGCCAGCAGCTTAGGCAGGGCCTACGAGCAGTACTTC. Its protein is CASSLGRAYEQYF.

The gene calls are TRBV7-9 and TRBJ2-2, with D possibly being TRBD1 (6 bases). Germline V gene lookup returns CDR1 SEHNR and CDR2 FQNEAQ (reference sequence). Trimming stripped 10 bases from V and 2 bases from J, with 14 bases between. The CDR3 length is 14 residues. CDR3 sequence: CATYSDRNTGELFF. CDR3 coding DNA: TGTGCCACCTATTCGGACAGAAACACCGGGGAGCTGTTTTTT. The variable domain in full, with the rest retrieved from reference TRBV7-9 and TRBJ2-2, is DTGVSQNPRHKITKRGQNVTFRCDPISEHNRLYWYRQTLGQGPEFLTYFQNEAQLEKSRLLSDRFSAERPKGSFSTLEIQRTEQGDSAMYLCATYSDRNTGELFFGEGSRLTVL.

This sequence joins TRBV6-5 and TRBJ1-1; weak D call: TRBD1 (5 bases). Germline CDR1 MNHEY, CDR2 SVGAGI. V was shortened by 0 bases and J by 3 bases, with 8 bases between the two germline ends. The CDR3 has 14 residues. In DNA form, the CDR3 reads TGTGCCAGCAGTTACTCAGGCAGGGACACTGAAGCTTTCTTT. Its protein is CASSYSGRDTEAFF.

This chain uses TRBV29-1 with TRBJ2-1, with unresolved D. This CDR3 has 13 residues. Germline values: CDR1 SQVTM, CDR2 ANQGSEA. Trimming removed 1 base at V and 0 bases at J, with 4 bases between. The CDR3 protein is CSVEGYSYNEQFF. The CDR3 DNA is TGCAGCGTTGAAGGTTACTCCTACAATGAGCAGTTCTTC.

The CDR3 sequence: CASSIGSSGFSYEQYF. CDR3 in DNA: TGTGCCAGTAGTATCGGGTCTAGCGGGTTCTCCTACGAGCAGTACTTC. The chain recombines TRBV19 with TRBJ2-7; TRBD2 matches at 8 bases. The CDR3 contains 16 residues. The germline V gene encodes CDR1 LNHDA and CDR2 SQIVND (reference sequence). Trimming took 3 bases from V and 0 from J; bases not matched to a gene: 7. Together with reference TRBV19 and TRBJ2-7, the CDR3 gives the full variable domain: DGGITQSPKYLFRKEGQNVTLSCEQNLNHDAMYWYRQDPGQGLRLIYYSQIVNDFQKGDIAEGYSVSREKKESFPLTVTSAQKNPTAFYLCASSIGSSGFSYEQYFGPGTRLTVT.

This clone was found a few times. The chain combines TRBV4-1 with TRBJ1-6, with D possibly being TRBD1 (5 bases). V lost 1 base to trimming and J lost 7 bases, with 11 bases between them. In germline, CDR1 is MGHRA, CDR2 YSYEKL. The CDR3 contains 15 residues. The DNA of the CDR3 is TGCGCCAGCAGCCAAGTAGGGGTGGCGAATTCACCCCTCCACTTT. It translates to CASSQVGVANSPLHF.

The DNA for the CDR3 is TGCGCCAGCAGCTTGGCCGGAGGCAAGGGTTACGAGCAGTACTTC. Amino acids: CASSLAGGKGYEQYF. The chain has TRBV5-1 and TRBJ2-7; a weak D match, TRBD2 (5 bases). The CDR3 has 15 residues. The germline gives CDR1 SGHRS, CDR2 YFSETQ. The V and J ends lost 0 bases and 4 bases respectively, with 14 bases between them.

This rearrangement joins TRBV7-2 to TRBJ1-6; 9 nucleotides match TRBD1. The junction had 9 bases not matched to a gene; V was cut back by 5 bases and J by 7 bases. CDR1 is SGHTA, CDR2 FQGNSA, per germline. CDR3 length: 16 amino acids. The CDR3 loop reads CASSLLGTGPNSPLHF. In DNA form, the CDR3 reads TGTGCCAGCAGCCTCCTTGGGACAGGGCCAAATTCACCCCTCCACTTT.

The CDR3 DNA follows: TGCGCCAGCAGAACAGGGCTCGACGAGCAGTACTTC. This codes for CASRTGLDEQYF. The chain recombines TRBV5-1 with TRBJ2-7; perhaps TRBD1 as D (6 bases). The CDR3 spans 12 residues. Germline V CDR1 and CDR2: SGHRS, YFSETQ. With 5 bases removed from V and 5 bases from J, the gap between germline ends came to 11 bases.

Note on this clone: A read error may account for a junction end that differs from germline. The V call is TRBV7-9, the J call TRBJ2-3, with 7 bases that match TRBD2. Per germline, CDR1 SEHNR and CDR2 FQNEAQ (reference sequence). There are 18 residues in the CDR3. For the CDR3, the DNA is TGTTCCAGCAGCTTAGTGGGGGGGGTGGCATTCGGCACAGATACGCAGTATTTT. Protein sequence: CSSSLVGGVAFGTDTQYF. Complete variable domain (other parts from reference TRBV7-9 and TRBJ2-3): DTGVSQNPRHKITKRGQNVTFRCDPISEHNRLYWYRQTLGQGPEFLTYFQNEAQLEKSRLLSDRFSAERPKGSFSTLEIQRTEQGDSAMYLCSSSLVGGVAFGTDTQYFGPGTRLTVL.

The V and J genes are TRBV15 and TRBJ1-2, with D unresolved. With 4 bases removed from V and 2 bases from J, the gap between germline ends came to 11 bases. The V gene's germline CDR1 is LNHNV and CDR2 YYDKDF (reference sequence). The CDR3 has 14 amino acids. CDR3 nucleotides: TGTGCCACCAGCACCCCCGCAGAAAACTATGGCTACACCTTC. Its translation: CATSTPAENYGYTF. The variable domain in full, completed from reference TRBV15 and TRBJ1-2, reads DAMVIQNPRYQVTQFGKPVTLSCSQTLNHNVMYWYQQKSSQAPKLLFHYYDKDFNNEADTPDNFQSRRPNTSFCFLDIRSPGLGDTAMYLCATSTPAENYGYTFGSGTRLTVV.